This record concerns one T cell receptor (beta chain) sequence. This specimen comes from a study of blood T cell repertoires in COVID-19. In the study overall: Samples representing acute and convalescent COVID-19 were sourced from the United States, Italy and Spain. Sample material is recorded as cDNA or gDNA derived from T cells, B-cell-depleted T cells, or PBMCs.

Germline V gene sequence: CDR1 SEHNR, CDR2 FQNEAQ (reference sequence). Deletions cut 5 bases from V and 0 bases from J, with 7 bases between. CDR3 length equals 13 residues. In the study's own analysis: Nucleated cell number was recorded as an estimate derived from reference gene primer amplification. The data were produced by immunoSEQ multiplex PCR, yet TCRdb's version contains in-frame clones alone and is incomplete. That table gives V, J and clone size, and the DNA gave D and trimming. The data hold 130,000 to 150,000 clones, with approximately 89% observed a single time. Sequenced input: peripheral blood. The chain recombines TRBV7-9 with TRBJ1-1; D unclear. This receptor was obtained from a woman in her forties or fifties with acute or convalescent COVID-19. The CDR3 coding sequence is TGTGCCAGCAGCCGTAACATGAACACTGAAGCTTTCTTT. This encodes CASSRNMNTEAFF.